These T cell receptor beta chains were read from a single sample in a study of blood T cell repertoires in COVID-19. Libraries were prepared by immunoSEQ multiplex PCR; TCRdb keeps only in-frame clonotypes and omits some of them. The profile shows around 73,000 clones, roughly 80% of them singletons. The specimen sequenced was peripheral blood. The receptors shown here come from a man between 65 and 79 years old with COVID-19, enrolled during active disease. CDR3s include the opening cysteine and the closing phenylalanine or tryptophan. A D gene is named only where the DNA matches it firmly. Size is stated for part of the rows, as once, few or many counts, or as a class when the clone is expanded.

>.|TRBV5-5|.|TRBJ2-3
CASSLDGGTSTDTQYF
TGTGCCAGCAGCTTGGATGGAGGTACTAGCACAGATACGCAGTATTTT
>.|TRBV5-1|.|TRBJ1-1
CASKQWTGVTEAFF
TGCGCCAGCAAGCAATGGACGGGGGTCACTGAAGCTTTCTTT
>.|TRBV27|few|TRBJ1-2
CASSLDGAKPGYTF
TGTGCCAGCAGTTTAGATGGGGCAAAGCCTGGCTACACCTTC
>.|TRBV19|few|TRBJ1-1
CASSIGAANTEAFF
TGTGCCAGTAGTATAGGGGCAGCGAACACTGAAGCTTTCTTT
>TRBD2|TRBV19|.|TRBJ2-1
CATQDSGRANEQFF
TGTGCCACCCAGGACAGCGGGAGGGCCAATGAGCAGTTCTTC
>TRBD2|TRBV18|.|TRBJ2-5
CASSPGLAGGETQYF
TGTGCCAGCTCACCGGGACTAGCGGGAGGAGAGACCCAGTACTTC
>.|TRBV28|.|TRBJ1-5
CASRQENQPQHF
TGTGCCAGCAGACAGGAGAATCAGCCCCAGCATTTT
>TRBD1|TRBV5-1|.|TRBJ1-1
CASSLAGDRGGTEAFF
TGCGCCAGCAGCTTGGCCGGGGACAGGGGCGGCACTGAAGCTTTCTTT
>.|TRBV19|few|TRBJ1-3
CASSIVARSGNTIYF
TGTGCCAGTAGTATAGTGGCACGCTCTGGAAACACCATATATTTT
>TRBD1|TRBV11-2|.|TRBJ1-1
CASSLEAGGITEAFF
TGTGCCAGCAGCTTAGAAGCAGGGGGAATCACTGAAGCTTTCTTT
>TRBD2|TRBV27|.|TRBJ2-1
CASSLGLAVNEQFF
TGTGCCAGCAGTTTGGGACTAGCGGTCAATGAGCAGTTCTTC
>.|TRBV10-3|.|TRBJ2-7
CAISDLHRVGEQYF
TGTGCCATCAGTGACCTTCACAGGGTTGGTGAGCAGTACTTC
>.|TRBV27|once|TRBJ2-3
CASSFENSDTQYF
TGTGCCAGCAGTTTCGAAAACTCGGATACGCAGTATTTT
>.|TRBV30|.|TRBJ2-2
CAWRFRDTRGAGELFF
TGTGCCTGGAGGTTCCGGGACACCAGGGGAGCCGGGGAGCTGTTTTTT
>TRBD1|TRBV27|.|TRBJ2-7
CATRRGQGEFYEQYF
TGTGCCACCCGCAGAGGGCAGGGGGAGTTCTACGAGCAGTACTTC
>TRBD1|TRBV24-1|.|TRBJ2-2
CATSSPLDRGGTGELFF
TGTGCCACCAGTTCCCCCTTGGACAGGGGAGGCACCGGGGAGCTGTTTTTT
>.|TRBV27|once|TRBJ2-1
CASSSQGEGWNEQFF
TGTGCCAGCAGCTCCCAGGGTGAAGGGTGGAATGAGCAGTTCTTC
>TRBD2|TRBV2|.|TRBJ2-2
CASSVTSGSTGELFF
TGTGCCAGCAGTGTGACTAGCGGGAGTACCGGGGAGCTGTTTTTT
>.|TRBV3-1/TRBV3-2|.|TRBJ1-1
CASSQTGNTEAFF
TGTGCCAGCAGCCAAACAGGGAACACTGAAGCTTTCTTT
>TRBD2|TRBV7-7|.|TRBJ2-7
CASSATSGIAGEQYF
TGTGCTAGCAGCGCAACTAGCGGGATCGCCGGAGAGCAGTACTTC
>TRBD2|TRBV3-1/TRBV3-2|.|TRBJ2-1
CASSPESGGGSPREQFF
TGTGCCAGCAGCCCAGAGAGTGGTGGCGGGAGTCCTCGGGAGCAGTTCTTC
>.|TRBV5-8|.|TRBJ1-1
CASSLRGLVTEAFF
TGTGCCAGCAGCTTGCGGGGGTTGGTCACTGAAGCTTTCTTT
>TRBD2|TRBV7-2|.|TRBJ2-1
CASSPGTSGYNEQFF
TGTGCCAGCAGCCCCGGGACTAGCGGGTACAATGAGCAGTTCTTC
>TRBD1|TRBV7-9|.|TRBJ1-4
CASSPGQGDEKLFF
TGTGCCAGCAGCCCGGGACAGGGTGATGAAAAACTGTTTTTT
>.|TRBV5-8|few|TRBJ1-2
CASSSPGGNYGYTF
TGTGCCAGCAGCTCACCGGGGGGGAACTATGGCTACACCTTC
>.|TRBV6-5|.|TRBJ1-5
CATAAGAGNQPQHF
TGTGCCACCGCAGCGGGGGCGGGCAATCAGCCCCAGCATTTT
>.|TRBV2|.|TRBJ2-3
CASSYEADTQYF
TGTGCCAGCAGTTATGAGGCAGATACGCAGTATTTT
>.|TRBV20-1|.|TRBJ2-1
CSARYEDQFF
TGCAGTGCTAGATACGAGGATCAGTTCTTC
>.|TRBV9|.|TRBJ2-3
CASSVRPTGSRTDTQYF
TGTGCCAGCAGCGTCCGACCGACTGGTAGTCGCACAGATACGCAGTATTTT
>.|TRBV11-2|.|TRBJ2-2
CASSLALVLTGELFF
TGTGCCAGCAGCTTGGCCCTAGTGCTCACCGGGGAGCTGTTTTTT
>.|TRBV11-3|.|TRBJ2-7
CASSSYSGYEQYF
TGTGCCAGCAGCTCATACAGCGGCTACGAGCAGTACTTC
>TRBD1|TRBV7-3|.|TRBJ1-2
CASSSGQGVPGDGYTF
TGTGCCAGCAGCTCCGGACAGGGGGTACCAGGGGATGGCTACACCTTC
>.|TRBV5-1|.|TRBJ2-1
CASSFTGESYNEQFF
TGCGCCAGCAGCTTTACGGGAGAATCCTACAATGAGCAGTTCTTC
>.|TRBV11-2|.|TRBJ2-7
CASSGHRVSYEQYF
TGTGCCAGCAGCGGACACAGGGTTTCCTACGAGCAGTACTTC
>TRBD2|TRBV5-1|.|TRBJ2-3
CASSVSGSKADTQYF
TGCGCCAGCAGCGTTAGCGGGAGCAAGGCAGATACGCAGTATTTT
>.|TRBV27|.|TRBJ2-2
CASSPARMGNTGELFF
TGTGCCAGCAGTCCGGCTAGGATGGGGAACACCGGGGAGCTGTTTTTT
>.|TRBV19|.|TRBJ1-5
CASSAWTGVGQPQHF
TGTGCCAGTAGTGCCTGGACCGGGGTCGGTCAGCCCCAGCATTTT
>TRBD2|TRBV7-2|.|TRBJ2-1
CASSLSGGSYNEQFF
TGTGCCAGCAGCTTAAGCGGGGGGTCCTACAATGAGCAGTTCTTC
>TRBD1|TRBV29-1|.|TRBJ2-1
CSVGFGTGGNEQFF
TGCAGCGTTGGCTTCGGGACAGGGGGCAATGAGCAGTTCTTC
>TRBD2|TRBV28|.|TRBJ2-7
CASSSGTSGRQYF
TGTGCCAGCAGTTCCGGGACTAGCGGGAGGCAGTACTTC
>.|TRBV7-2|.|TRBJ2-7
CASSLAGAGGSYEQYF
TGTGCCAGCAGCTTAGCGGGGGCAGGCGGATCCTACGAGCAGTACTTC
>TRBD2|TRBV24-1|.|TRBJ2-6
CATSTTQAGRRSGANVLTF
TGTGCCACCAGTACAACCCAAGCGGGGCGTCGCTCTGGGGCCAACGTCCTGACTTTC
>TRBD2|TRBV6-2/TRBV6-3|.|TRBJ2-3
CASSPGRGTDTQYF
TGTGCCAGCAGCCCGGGGAGGGGCACAGATACGCAGTATTTT
>.|TRBV28|.|TRBJ1-1
CASPPARQFTEAFF
TGTGCCAGCCCCCCGGCCCGACAGTTTACTGAAGCTTTCTTT
>.|TRBV7-2|.|TRBJ1-1
CASSPGGAGSIFTEAFF
TGTGCCAGCAGCCCGGGAGGGGCAGGGTCTATATTTACTGAAGCTTTCTTT
>TRBD2|TRBV6-5|.|TRBJ2-1
CASSYSAGGGYNEQFF
TGTGCCAGCAGTTACTCGGCGGGAGGTGGTTACAATGAGCAGTTCTTC
>.|TRBV7-9|.|TRBJ1-4
CASSAVSNEKLFF
TGTGCCAGCAGCGCGGTATCTAATGAAAAACTGTTTTTT
>.|TRBV28|.|TRBJ1-2
CASSSAQSYGYTF
TGTGCCAGCAGCTCCGCACAGTCCTATGGCTACACCTTC
>.|TRBV6-5|.|TRBJ1-5
CASRLSPADQPQHF
TGTGCCAGCAGACTAAGCCCCGCAGATCAGCCCCAGCATTTT